This T cell receptor beta chain was documented in a study of CD8 T cells in ankylosing spondylitis. TCRdb re-analysed the 5' RACE reads in MiXCR, keeping a single row per CDR3 protein. The sample includes 200,000 or so distinct CDR3 sequences, roughly 26% of them seen just once. The length of the CDR3 is 16 residues. The V end was cut by 6 bases, the J end by 2 bases, with 16 bases between. Germline CDR1 reads MNHNS; CDR2 reads SASEGT. The sequencing input was blood, either unsorted or a sorted T cell fraction (not recorded which). V and J are TRBV6-1 and TRBJ2-2; the D gene is possibly TRBD1 (6 bases). The TCR was taken from a male donor with ankylosing spondylitis or in good health (not recorded which). The CDR3 sequence is CASSPDSRANTGELFF. For the CDR3, the DNA is TGTGCCAGCAGCCCGGACAGTAGAGCTAACACCGGGGAGCTGTTTTTT.